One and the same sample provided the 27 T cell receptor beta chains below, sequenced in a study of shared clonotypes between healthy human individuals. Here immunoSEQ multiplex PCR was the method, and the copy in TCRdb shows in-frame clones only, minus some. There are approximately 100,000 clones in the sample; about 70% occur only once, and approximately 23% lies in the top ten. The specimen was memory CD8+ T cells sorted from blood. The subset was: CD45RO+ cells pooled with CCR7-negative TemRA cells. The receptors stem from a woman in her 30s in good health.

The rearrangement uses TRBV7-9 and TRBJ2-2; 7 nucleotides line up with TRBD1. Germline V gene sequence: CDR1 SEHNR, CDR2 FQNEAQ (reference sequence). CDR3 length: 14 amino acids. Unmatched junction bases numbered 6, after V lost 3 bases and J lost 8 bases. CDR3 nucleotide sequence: TGTGCCAGCAGCTTTCGACAGGGTGGTGGGGAGCTGTTTTTT. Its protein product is CASSFRQGGGELFF.

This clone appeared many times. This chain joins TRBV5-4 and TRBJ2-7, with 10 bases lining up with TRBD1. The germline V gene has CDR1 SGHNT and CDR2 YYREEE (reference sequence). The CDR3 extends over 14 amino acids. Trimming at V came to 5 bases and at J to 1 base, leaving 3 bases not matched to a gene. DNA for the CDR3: TGTGCCAGCAGGACAGGGGGCGCATCCTACGAGCAGTACTTC. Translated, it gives CASRTGGASYEQYF.

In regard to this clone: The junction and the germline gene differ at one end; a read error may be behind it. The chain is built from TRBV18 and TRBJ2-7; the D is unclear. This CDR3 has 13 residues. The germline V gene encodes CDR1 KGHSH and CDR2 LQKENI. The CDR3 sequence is CASSPQLSYEQYF. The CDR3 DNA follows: TGTGCCAGCTCCCCACAGTTATCCTACGAGCAGTACTTC.

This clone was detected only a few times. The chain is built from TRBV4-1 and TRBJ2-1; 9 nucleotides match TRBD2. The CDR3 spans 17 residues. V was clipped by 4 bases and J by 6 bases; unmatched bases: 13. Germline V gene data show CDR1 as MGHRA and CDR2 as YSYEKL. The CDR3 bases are TGCGCCAGCAGCCCGCCTTACCGGGAAGCGGGAGGCAATGAGCAGTTCTTC. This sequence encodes CASSPPYREAGGNEQFF.

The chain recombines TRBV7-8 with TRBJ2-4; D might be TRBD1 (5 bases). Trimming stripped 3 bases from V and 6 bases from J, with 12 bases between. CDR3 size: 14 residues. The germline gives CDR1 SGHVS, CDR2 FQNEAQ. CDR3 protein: CASSLWGEGNIQYF. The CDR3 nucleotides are TGTGCCAGCAGCTTGTGGGGCGAAGGAAACATTCAGTACTTC.

The CDR3 region is CASNHLAANEKLFF. The CDR3 DNA reads TGTGCCAGTAACCACCTTGCGGCTAATGAAAAACTGTTTTTT. This chain links TRBV19 with TRBJ1-4; no clear D. With 7 bases removed from V and 3 bases from J, the gap between germline ends came to 12 bases. The V gene's germline CDR1 is LNHDA and CDR2 SQIVND (reference sequence). The CDR3 sequence is 14 residues long.

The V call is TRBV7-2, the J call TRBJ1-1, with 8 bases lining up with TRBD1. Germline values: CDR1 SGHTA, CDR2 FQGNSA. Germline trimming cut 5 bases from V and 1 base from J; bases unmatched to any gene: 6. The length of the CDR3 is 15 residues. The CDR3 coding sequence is TGTGCCAGCAGCCCAGGACAGGGATGGAACACTGAAGCTTTCTTT. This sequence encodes CASSPGQGWNTEAFF.

The CDR3 protein is CSVEGGRLAGVYEQYF. For the CDR3, the DNA is TGCAGCGTTGAAGGAGGTCGACTAGCGGGAGTCTACGAGCAGTACTTC. The chain joins TRBV29-1 to TRBJ2-7; 12 nucleotides match TRBD2. CDR3 size: 16 residues. Trimming cost V 1 base and J 3 bases; bases outside gene matches: 7. Germline CDR1 is SQVTM and CDR2 is ANQGSEA.

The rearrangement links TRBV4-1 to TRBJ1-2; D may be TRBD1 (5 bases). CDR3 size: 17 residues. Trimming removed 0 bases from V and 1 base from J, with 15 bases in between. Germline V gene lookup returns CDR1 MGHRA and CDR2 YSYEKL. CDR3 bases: TGCGCCAGCAGCCAAGATCTCGGGGGACGCATTAACTATGGCTACACCTTC. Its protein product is CASSQDLGGRINYGYTF.

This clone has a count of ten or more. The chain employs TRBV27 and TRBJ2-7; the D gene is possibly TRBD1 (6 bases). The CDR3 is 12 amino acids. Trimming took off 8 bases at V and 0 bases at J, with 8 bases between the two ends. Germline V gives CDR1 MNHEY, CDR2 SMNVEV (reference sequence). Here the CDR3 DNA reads TGTGCCAGCCGGGACAACTCCTACGAGCAGTACTTC. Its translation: CASRDNSYEQYF.

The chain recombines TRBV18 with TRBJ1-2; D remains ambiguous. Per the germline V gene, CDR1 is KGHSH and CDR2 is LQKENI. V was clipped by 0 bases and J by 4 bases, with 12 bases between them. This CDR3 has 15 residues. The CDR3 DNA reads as TGTGCCAGCTCACCACCGGGCAGATTATCCTATGGCTACACCTTC. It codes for CASSPPGRLSYGYTF.

The CDR3 DNA reads TGTGCCTGGAGTGAACCTACTAGCGGGGCCTACAATGAGCAGTTCTTC. Residues: CAWSEPTSGAYNEQFF. The J gene is TRBJ2-1, the V gene TRBV30, with 10 bases lining up with TRBD2. Trimming at V came to 1 base and at J to 2 bases, leaving 5 bases not matched to a gene. This CDR3 spans 16 amino acids. Germline CDR1 is GTSNPN and CDR2 is SVGIG (reference sequence).

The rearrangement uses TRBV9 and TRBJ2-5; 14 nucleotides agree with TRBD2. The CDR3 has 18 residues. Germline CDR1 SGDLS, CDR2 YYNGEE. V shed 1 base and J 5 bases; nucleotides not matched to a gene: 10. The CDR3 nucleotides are TGTGCCAGCAGCGTATCCCCGGGACTAGCGGGAGTTGGTGAGACCCAGTACTTC. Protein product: CASSVSPGLAGVGETQYF.

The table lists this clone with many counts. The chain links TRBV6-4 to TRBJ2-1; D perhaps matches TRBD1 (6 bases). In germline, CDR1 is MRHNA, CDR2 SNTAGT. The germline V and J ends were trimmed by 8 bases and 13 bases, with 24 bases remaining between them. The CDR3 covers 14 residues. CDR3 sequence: CASSLGPEGRGQFF. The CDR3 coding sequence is TGTGCCAGCTCACTTGGGCCCGAGGGCAGGGGCCAGTTCTTC.

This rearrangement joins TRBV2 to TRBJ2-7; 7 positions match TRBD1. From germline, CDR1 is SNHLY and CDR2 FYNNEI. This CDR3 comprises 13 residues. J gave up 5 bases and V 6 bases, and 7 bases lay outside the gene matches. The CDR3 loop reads CASRPGQANEQYF. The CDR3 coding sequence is TGTGCCAGCAGGCCCGGACAGGCAAACGAGCAGTACTTC.

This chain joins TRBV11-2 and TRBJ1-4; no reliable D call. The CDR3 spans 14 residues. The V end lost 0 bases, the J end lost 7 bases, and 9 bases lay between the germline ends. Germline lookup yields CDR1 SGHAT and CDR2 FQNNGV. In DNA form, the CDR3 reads TGTGCCAGCAGCTTAGAGGCTTTTGGTGAAAAACTGTTTTTT. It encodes CASSLEAFGEKLFF.

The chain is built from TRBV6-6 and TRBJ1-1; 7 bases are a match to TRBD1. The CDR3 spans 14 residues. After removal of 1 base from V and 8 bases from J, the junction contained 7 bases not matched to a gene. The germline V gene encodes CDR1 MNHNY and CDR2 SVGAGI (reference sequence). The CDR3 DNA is TGTGCCAGCAGTTACTACCGTGTACAGGGGGAAGCTTTCTTT. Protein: CASSYYRVQGEAFF.

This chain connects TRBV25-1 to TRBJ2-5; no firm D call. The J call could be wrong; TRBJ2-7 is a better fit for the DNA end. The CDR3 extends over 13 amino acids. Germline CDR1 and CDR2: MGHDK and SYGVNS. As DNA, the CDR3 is TGTGCCAGCAAAGGGCTCCACTCCTACGAGCAGTACTTC. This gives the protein CASKGLHSYEQYF.

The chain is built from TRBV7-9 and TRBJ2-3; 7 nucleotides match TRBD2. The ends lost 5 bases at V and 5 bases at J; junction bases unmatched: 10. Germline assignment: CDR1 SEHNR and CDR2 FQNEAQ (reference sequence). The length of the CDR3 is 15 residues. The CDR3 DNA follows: TGTGCCAGCAGCCAAGGGGCGGGAGAGGTAGATACGCAGTATTTT. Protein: CASSQGAGEVDTQYF.

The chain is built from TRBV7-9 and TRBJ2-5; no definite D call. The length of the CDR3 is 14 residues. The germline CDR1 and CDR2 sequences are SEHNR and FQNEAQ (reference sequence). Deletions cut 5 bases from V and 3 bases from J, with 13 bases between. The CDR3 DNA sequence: TGTGCCAGCAGCCCCGAGCTAAGAGAAGAGACCCAGTACTTC. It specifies CASSPELREETQYF.

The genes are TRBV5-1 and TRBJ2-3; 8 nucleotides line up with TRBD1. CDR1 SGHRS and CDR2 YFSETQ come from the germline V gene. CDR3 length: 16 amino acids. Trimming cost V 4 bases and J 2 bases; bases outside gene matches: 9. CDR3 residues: CASSKGQGPDTDTQYF. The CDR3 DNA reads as TGCGCCAGCAGCAAAGGACAGGGACCGGACACAGATACGCAGTATTTT.

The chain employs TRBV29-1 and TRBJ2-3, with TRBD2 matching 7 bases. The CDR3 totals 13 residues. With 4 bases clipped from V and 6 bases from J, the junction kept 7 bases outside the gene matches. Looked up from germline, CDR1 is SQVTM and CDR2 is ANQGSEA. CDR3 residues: CSVGLADWDTQYF. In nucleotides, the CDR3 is TGCAGCGTTGGTCTAGCGGACTGGGATACGCAGTATTTT.

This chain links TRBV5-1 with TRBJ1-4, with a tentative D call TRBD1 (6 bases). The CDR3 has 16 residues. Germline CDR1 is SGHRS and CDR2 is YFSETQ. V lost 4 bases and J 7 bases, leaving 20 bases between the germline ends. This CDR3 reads CASSAEGRVRGEKLFF. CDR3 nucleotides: TGCGCCAGCAGCGCCGAGGGACGGGTCAGGGGTGAAAAACTGTTTTTT.

The CDR3 coding sequence is TGTGCCAGTAGTTCAGAATACAGGGAAGCTTTCTTT. It yields the protein CASSSEYREAFF. The genes are TRBV19 and TRBJ1-1; D is perhaps TRBD1 (5 bases). V gave up 5 bases and J gave up 8 bases, with 12 bases separating them. The germline V gene has CDR1 LNHDA and CDR2 SQIVND (reference sequence). This CDR3 spans 12 amino acids. Full variable domain (outside the CDR3, taken from reference TRBV19 and TRBJ1-1): DGGITQSPKYLFRKEGQNVTLSCEQNLNHDAMYWYRQDPGQGLRLIYYSQIVNDFQKGDIAEGYSVSREKKESFPLTVTSAQKNPTAFYLCASSSEYREAFFGQGTRLTVV.

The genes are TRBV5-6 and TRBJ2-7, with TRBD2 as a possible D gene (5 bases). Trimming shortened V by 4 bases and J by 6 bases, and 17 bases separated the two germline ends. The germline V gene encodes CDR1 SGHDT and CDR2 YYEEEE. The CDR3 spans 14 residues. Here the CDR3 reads CASSPPVAGLEQYF. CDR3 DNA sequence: TGTGCCAGCAGCCCCCCGGTGGCGGGTCTCGAGCAGTACTTC.

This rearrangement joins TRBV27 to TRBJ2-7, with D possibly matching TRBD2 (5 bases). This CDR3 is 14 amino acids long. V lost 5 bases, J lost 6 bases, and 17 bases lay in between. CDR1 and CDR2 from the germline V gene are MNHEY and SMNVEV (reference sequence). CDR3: CASSQRVLSSEQYF. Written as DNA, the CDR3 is TGTGCCAGCAGTCAGAGGGTTCTCTCGTCCGAGCAGTACTTC.

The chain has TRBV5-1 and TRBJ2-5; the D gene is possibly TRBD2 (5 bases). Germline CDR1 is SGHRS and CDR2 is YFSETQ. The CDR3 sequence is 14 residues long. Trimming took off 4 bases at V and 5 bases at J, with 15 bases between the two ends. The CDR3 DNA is TGCGCCAGCAGCCACCTCGGAGGTTGGGAGACCCAGTACTTC. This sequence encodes CASSHLGGWETQYF.